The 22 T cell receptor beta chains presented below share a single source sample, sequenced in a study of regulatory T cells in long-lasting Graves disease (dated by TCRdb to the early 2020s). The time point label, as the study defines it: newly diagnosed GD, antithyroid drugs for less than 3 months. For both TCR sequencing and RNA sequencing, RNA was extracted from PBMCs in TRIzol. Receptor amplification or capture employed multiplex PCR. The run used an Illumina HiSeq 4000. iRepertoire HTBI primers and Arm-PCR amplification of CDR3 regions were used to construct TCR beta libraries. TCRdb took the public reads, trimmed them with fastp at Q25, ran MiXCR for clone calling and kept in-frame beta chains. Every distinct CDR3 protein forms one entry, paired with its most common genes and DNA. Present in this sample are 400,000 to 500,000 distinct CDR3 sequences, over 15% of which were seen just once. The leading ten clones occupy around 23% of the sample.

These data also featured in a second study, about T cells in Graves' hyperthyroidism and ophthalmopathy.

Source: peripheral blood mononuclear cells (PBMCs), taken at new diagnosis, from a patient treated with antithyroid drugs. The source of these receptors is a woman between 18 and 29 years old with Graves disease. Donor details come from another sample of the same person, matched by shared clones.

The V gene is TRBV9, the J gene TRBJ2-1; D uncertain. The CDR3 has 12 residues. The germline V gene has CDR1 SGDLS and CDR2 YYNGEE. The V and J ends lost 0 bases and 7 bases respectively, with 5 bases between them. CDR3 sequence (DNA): TGTGCCAGCAGCGTAGACATAAATGAGCAGTTCTTC. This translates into CASSVDINEQFF.

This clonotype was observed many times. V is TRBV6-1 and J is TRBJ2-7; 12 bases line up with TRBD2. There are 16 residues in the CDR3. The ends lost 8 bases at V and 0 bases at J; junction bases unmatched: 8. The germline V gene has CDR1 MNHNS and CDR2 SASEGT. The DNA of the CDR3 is TGTGCCAGCCCTTCTAGCGGGAGGGAAACCTCCTACGAGCAGTACTTC. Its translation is CASPSSGRETSYEQYF.

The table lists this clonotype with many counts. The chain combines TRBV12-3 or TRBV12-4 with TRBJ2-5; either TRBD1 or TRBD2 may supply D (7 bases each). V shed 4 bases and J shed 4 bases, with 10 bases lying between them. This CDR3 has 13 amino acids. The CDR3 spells CASSSRGGETQYF. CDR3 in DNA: TGTGCCAGCAGTTCCAGGGGGGGAGAGACCCAGTACTTC.

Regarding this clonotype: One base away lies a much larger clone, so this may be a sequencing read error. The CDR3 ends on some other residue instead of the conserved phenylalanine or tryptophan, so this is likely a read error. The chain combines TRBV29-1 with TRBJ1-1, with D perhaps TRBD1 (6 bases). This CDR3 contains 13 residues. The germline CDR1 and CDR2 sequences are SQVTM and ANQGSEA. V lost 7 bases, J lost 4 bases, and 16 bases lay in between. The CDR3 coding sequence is TGCAGCGGATGTGTAGGACAGAGCACTGAAGCTTTCCTT. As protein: CSGCVGQSTEAFL.

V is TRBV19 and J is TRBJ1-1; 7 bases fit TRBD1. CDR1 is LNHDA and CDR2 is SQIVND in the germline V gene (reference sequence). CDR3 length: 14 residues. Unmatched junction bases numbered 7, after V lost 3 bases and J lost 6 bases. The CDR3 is CASSIDRVSPEAFF. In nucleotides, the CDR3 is TGTGCCAGTAGTATCGACAGGGTATCTCCTGAAGCTTTCTTT.

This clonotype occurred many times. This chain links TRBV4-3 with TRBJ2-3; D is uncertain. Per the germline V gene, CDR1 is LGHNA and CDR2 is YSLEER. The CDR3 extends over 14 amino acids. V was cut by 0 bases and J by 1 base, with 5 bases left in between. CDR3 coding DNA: TGCGCCAGCAGCCAAGAAGCAGGCACAGATACGCAGTATTTT. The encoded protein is CASSQEAGTDTQYF.

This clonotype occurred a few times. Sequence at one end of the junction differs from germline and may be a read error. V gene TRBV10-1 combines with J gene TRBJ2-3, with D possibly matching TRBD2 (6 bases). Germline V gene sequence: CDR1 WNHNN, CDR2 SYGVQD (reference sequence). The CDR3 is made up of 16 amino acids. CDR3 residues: CAGSPLRGTSTDTQYF. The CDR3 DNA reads TGCGCCGGCAGCCCCTTGCGGGGTACAAGCACAGATACGCAGTATTTT.

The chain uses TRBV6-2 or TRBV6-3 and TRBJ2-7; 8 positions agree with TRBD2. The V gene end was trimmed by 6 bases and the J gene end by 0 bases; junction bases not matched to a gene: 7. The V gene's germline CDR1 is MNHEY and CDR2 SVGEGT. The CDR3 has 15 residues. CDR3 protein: CASSPTSGPSYEQYF. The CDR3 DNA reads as TGTGCCAGCAGCCCCACTAGCGGACCCTCCTACGAGCAGTACTTC.

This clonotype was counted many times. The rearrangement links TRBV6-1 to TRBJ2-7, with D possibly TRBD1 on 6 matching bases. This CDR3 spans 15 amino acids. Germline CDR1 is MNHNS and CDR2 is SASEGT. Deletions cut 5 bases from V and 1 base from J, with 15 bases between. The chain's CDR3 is CASSTHRERSYEQYF. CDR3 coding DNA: TGTGCCAGCAGTACCCACAGGGAACGTTCCTACGAGCAGTACTTC.

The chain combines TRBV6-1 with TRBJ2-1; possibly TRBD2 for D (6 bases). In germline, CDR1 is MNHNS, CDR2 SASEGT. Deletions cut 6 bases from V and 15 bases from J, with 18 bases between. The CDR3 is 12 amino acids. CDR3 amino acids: CASRGRDSPGFF. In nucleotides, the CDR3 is TGTGCCAGCAGGGGCCGGGACTCCCCTGGGTTCTTC.

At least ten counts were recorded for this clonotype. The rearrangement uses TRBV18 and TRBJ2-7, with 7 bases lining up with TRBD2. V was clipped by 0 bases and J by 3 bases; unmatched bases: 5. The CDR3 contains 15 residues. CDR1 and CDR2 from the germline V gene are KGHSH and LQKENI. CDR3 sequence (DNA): TGTGCCAGCTCACCACCGATGACGGGGGGCTACGAGCAGTACTTC. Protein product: CASSPPMTGGYEQYF.

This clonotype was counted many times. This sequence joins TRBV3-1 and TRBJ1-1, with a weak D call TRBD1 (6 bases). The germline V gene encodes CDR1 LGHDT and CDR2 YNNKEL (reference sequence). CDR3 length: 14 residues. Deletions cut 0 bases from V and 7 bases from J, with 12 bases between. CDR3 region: CASSQERGGIEAFF. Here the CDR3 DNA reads TGTGCCAGCAGCCAAGAAAGAGGGGGAATTGAAGCTTTCTTT.

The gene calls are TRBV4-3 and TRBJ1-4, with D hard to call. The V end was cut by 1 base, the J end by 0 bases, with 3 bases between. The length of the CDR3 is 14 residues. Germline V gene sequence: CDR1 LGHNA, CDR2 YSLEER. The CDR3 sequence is CASSQGPTNEKLFF. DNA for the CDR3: TGCGCCAGCAGCCAAGGTCCAACTAATGAAAAACTGTTTTTT.

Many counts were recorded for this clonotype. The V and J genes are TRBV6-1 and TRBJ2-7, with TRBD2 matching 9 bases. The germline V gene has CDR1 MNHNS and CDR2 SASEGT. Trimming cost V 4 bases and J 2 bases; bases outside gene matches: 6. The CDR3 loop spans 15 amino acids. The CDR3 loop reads CASSAQTSGAYEQYF. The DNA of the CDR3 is TGTGCCAGCAGTGCTCAGACTAGCGGCGCCTACGAGCAGTACTTC.

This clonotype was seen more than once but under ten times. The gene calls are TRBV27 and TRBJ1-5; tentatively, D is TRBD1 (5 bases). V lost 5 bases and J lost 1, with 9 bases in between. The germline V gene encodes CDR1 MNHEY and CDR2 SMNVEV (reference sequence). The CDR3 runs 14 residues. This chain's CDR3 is CASSMGESNQPQHF. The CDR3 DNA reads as TGTGCCAGCAGTATGGGGGAGAGCAATCAGCCCCAGCATTTT.

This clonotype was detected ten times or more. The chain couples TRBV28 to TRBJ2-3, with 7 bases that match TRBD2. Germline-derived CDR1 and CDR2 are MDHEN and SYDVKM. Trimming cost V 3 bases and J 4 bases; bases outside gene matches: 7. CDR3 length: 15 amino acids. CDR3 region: CASSFAGARADTQYF. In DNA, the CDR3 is TGTGCCAGCAGTTTTGCGGGAGCGAGGGCAGATACGCAGTATTTT.

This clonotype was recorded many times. CDR3 protein: CASRAPGAGVKSEQFF. The CDR3 DNA is TGTGCCAGCAGAGCCCCCGGAGCGGGAGTTAAAAGTGAGCAGTTCTTC. This chain connects TRBV6-1 to TRBJ2-1, with 8 bases matching TRBD2. Germline V gives CDR1 MNHNS, CDR2 SASEGT. This CDR3 has 16 amino acids. V dropped 6 bases and J dropped 9; count of bases not matched to a gene: 16.

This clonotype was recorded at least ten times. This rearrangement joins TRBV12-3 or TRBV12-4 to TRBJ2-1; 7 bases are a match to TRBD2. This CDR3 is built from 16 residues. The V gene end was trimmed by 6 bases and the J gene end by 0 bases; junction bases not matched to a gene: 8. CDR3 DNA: TGTGCCAGCAGAACCCGCGGGAGTGGCTCCTACAATGAGCAGTTCTTC. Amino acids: CASRTRGSGSYNEQFF.

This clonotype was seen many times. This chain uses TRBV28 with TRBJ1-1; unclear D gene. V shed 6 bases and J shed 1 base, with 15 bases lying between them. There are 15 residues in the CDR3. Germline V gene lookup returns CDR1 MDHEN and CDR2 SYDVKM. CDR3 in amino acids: CASRLHGRRNTEAFF. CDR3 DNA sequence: TGTGCCAGCAGATTACATGGGAGGCGGAACACTGAAGCTTTCTTT.

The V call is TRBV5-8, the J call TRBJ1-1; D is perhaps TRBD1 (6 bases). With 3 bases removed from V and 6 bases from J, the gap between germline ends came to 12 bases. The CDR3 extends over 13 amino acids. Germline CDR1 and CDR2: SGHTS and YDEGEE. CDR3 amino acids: CASSYTGIPEAFF. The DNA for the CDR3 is TGTGCCAGCAGCTACACAGGGATCCCTGAAGCTTTCTTT.

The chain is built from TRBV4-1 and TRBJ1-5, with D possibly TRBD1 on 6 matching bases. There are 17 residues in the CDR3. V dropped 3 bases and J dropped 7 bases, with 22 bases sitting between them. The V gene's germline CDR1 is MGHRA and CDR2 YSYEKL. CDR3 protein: CASSHGDGQGIRQPQHF. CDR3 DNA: TGCGCCAGCAGCCACGGCGATGGCCAGGGGATAAGGCAGCCCCAGCATTTT.

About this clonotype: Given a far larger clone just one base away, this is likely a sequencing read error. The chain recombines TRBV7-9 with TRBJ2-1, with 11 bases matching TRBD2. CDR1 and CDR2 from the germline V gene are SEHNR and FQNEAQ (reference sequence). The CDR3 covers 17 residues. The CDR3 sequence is CASSFLVAGGPDKEQFF. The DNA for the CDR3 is TGTGCCAGCAGCTTCTTGGTAGCGGGAGGGCCTGACAAGGAGCAGTTCTTC.